A single sample is the source of the 3 T cell receptor beta chains below, sequenced in a study of beta chain features in type 1 diabetes. The sequenced template was cDNA made from the entire isolated RNA. TCRdb's copy holds only in-frame clones and misses some; the assay was immunoSEQ multiplex PCR. The sample lists around 340,000 clones, less than 9.5% seen once, with less than 0.5% in the top ten. Sequencing used central memory CD4+ T cells from blood. Receptors were obtained from a young woman in good health.

The gene calls are TRBV4-2 and TRBJ2-5; TRBD2 is a possible D gene (6 bases). V lost 3 bases, J lost 4 bases, and 15 bases lay in between. Germline V gene sequence: CDR1 LGHNA, CDR2 YNFKEQ. CDR3 length: 15 amino acids. In nucleotides, the CDR3 is TGTGCCAGCAGCCAGGTAGCGGACGTCCGAGAGACCCAGTACTTC. Its translation: CASSQVADVRETQYF.

This clone was observed a few times. The V and J genes are TRBV7-6 and TRBJ2-7, with TRBD1 as a possible D gene (5 bases). CDR1 SGHVS and CDR2 FNYEAQ come from the germline V gene. The CDR3 is 14 amino acids. Trimming took off 5 bases at V and 0 bases at J, with 11 bases between the two ends. The CDR3: CASSGQGSSYEQYF. CDR3 sequence (DNA): TGTGCCAGCAGCGGGCAGGGAAGCTCCTACGAGCAGTACTTC.

This clone showed up just a few times. The chain uses TRBV29-1 and TRBJ1-5; perhaps TRBD1 as D (6 bases). Germline V gene sequence: CDR1 SQVTM, CDR2 ANQGSEA. There are 12 residues in the CDR3. V was cut by 7 bases and J by 11 bases, with 18 bases left in between. In DNA form, the CDR3 reads TGCAGCGCCGTACTCCGTGACAGGTCCCAGCATTTT. This translates into CSAVLRDRSQHF.